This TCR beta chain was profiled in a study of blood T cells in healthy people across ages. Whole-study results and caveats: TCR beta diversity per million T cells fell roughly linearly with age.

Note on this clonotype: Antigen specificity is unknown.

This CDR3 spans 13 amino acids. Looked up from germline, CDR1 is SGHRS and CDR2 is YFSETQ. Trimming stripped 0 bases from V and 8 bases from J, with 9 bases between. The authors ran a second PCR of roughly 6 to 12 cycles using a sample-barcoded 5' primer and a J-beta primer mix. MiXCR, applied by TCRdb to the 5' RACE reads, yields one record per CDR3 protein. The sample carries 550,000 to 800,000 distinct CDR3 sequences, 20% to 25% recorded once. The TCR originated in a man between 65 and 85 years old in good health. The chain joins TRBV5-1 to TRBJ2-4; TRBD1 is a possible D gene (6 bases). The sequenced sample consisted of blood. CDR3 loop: CASSLGRGDIQYF. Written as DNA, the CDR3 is TGCGCCAGCAGCTTGGGCAGGGGTGACATTCAGTACTTC.